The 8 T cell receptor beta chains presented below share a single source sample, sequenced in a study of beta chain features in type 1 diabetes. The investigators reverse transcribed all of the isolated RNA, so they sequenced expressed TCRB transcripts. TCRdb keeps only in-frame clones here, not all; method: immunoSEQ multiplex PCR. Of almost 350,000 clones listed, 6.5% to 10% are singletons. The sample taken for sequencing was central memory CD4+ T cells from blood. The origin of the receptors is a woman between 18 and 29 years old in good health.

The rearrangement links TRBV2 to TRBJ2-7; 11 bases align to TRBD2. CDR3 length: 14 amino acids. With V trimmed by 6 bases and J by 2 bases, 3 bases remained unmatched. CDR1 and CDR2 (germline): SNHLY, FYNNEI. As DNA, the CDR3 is TGTGCCAGCAGAAAGACTAGCGGGGCCTACGAGCAGTACTTC. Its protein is CASRKTSGAYEQYF.

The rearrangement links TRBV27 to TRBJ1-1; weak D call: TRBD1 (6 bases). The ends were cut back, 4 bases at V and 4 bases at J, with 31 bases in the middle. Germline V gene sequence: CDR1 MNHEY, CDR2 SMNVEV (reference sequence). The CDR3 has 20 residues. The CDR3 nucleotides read TGTGCCAGCAGTTGGGCGGAGATTGGGACAAACCGCGCCTGGGGCACTGAAGCTTTCTTT. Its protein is CASSWAEIGTNRAWGTEAFF.

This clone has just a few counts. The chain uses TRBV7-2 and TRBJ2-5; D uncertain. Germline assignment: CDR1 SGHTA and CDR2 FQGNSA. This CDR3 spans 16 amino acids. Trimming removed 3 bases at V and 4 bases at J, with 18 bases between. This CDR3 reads CASSFNPQVGGETQYF. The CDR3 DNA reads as TGTGCCAGCAGCTTTAACCCCCAGGTGGGCGGAGAGACCCAGTACTTC. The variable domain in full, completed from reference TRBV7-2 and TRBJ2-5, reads GAGVSQSPSNKVTEKGKDVELRCDPISGHTALYWYRQSLGQGLEFLIYFQGNSAPDKSGLPSDRFSAERTGGSVSTLTIQRTQQEDSAVYLCASSFNPQVGGETQYFGPGTRLLVL.

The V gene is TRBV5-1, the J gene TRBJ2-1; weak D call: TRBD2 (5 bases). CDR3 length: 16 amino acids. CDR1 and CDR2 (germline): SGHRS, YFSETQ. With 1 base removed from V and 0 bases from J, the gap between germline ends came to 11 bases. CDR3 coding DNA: TGCGCCAGCAGCTTGAACGGGGAAAGCTCCTACAATGAGCAGTTCTTC. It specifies CASSLNGESSYNEQFF.

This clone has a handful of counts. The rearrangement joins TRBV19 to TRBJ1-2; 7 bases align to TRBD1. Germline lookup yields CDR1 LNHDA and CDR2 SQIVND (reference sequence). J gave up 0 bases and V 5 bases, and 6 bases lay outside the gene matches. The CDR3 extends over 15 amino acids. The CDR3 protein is CASSPQGTANYGYTF. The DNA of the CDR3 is TGTGCCAGTAGTCCCCAGGGGACAGCTAACTATGGCTACACCTTC.

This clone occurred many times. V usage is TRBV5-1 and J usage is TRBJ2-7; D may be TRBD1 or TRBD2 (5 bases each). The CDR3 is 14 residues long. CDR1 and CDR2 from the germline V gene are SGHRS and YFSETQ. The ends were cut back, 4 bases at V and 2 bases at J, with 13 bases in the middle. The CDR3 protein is CASSNRGRTYEQYF. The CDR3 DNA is TGCGCCAGCAGCAACCGGGGCAGAACCTACGAGCAGTACTTC.

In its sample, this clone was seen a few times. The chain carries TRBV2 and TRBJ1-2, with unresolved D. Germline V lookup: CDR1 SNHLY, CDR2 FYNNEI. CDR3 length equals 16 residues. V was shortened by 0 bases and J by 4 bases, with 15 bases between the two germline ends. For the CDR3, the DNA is TGTGCCAGCAGTGAAGCCAATTATTGGGTCTCCTATGGCTACACCTTC. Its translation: CASSEANYWVSYGYTF.

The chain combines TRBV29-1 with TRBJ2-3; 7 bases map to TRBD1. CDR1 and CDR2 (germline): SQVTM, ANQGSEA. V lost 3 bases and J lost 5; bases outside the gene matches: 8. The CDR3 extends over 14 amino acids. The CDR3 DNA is TGCAGCGTTGAGGGGACAGCAATCCTAGATACGCAGTATTTT. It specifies CSVEGTAILDTQYF.